The entry below describes one TCR beta chain. The antigen is undetermined. This specimen belongs to a study of cytomegalovirus exposure and HLA in healthy donors. The germline CDR1 and CDR2 sequences are MNHNS and SASEGT. This CDR3 spans 16 amino acids. Study results and caveats: Rare TCR sequences predominated, though certain public TCRs were found in many donors.

The PCR had 60 Vbeta and 13 Jbeta primers. Sequencing used immunoSEQ multiplex PCR; TCRdb keeps in-frame clones, though not all of them. Of over 150,000 clones in the sample, 77% were seen once. Nominally healthy donors provided the samples, though records likely missed some immune exposures. The rearrangement joins TRBV6-1 to TRBJ2-5; TRBD1 agrees at 10 bases. The end of the DNA fits TRBJ2-7 better, so the J call may be wrong. The TCR was taken from a woman aged 25 to 45 in good health and CMV-seropositive. The sequencing input was PBMCs. CDR3 sequence (DNA): TGTGCCAGCACGGAAGCCGTGGGACAGGGGTACTACGAGCAGTACTTC. Protein: CASTEAVGQGYYEQYF.